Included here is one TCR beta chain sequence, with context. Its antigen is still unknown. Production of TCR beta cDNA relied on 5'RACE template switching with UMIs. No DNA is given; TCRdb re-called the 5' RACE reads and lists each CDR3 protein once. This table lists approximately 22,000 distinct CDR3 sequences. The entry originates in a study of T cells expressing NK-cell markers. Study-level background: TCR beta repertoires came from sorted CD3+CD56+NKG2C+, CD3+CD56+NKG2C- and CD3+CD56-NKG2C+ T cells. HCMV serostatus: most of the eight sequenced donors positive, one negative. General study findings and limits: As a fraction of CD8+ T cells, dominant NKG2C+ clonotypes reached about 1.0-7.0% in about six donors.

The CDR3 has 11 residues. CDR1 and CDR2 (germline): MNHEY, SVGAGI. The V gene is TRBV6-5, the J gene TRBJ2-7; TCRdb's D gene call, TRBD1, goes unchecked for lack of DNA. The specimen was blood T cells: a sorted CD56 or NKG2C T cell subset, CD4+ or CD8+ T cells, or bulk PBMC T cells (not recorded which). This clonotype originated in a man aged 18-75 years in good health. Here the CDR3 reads CASTSRDREYF.